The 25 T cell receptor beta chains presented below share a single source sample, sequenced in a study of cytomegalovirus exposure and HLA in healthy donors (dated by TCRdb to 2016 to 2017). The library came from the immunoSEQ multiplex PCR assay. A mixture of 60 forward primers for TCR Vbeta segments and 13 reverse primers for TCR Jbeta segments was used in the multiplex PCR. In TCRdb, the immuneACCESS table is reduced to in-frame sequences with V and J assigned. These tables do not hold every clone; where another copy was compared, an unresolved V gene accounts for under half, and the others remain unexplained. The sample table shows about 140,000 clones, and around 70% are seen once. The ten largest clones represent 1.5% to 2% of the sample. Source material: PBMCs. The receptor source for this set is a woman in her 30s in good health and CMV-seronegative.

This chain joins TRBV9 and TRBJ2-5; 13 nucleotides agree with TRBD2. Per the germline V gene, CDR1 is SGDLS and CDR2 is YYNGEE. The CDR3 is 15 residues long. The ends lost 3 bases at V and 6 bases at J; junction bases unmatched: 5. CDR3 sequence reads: CASSGPGTSGKTQYF. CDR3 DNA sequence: TGTGCCAGCAGCGGTCCCGGGACTAGCGGGAAGACCCAGTACTTC.

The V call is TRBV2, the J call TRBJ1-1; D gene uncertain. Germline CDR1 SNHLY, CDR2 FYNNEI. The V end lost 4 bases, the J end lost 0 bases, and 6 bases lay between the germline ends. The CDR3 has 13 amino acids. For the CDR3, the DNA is TGTGCCAGCAGTGCGGGAATGAACACTGAAGCTTTCTTT. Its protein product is CASSAGMNTEAFF.

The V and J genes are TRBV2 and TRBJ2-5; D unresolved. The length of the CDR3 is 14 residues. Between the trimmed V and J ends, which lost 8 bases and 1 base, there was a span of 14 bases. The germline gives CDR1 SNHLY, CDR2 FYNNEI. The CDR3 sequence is CASQLSQLQETQYF. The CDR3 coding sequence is TGTGCCAGCCAACTTAGCCAACTCCAAGAGACCCAGTACTTC.

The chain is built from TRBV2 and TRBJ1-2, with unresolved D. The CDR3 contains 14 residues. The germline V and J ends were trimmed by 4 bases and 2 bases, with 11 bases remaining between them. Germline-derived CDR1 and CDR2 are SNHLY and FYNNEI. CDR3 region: CASSVVLQNYGYTF. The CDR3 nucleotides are TGTGCCAGCAGTGTGGTACTGCAAAACTATGGCTACACCTTC.

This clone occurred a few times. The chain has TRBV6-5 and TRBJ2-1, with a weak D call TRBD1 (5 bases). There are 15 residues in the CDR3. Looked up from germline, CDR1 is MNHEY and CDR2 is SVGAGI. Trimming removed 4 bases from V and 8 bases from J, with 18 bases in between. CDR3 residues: CASSSGQGDIDEQFF. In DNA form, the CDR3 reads TGTGCCAGCAGTTCAGGGCAGGGCGATATCGATGAGCAGTTCTTC.

CDR3 coding DNA: TGTGCCAGCAGCTCGCAGGGCGGACAGCCCCAGCATTTT. Its protein is CASSSQGGQPQHF. The J gene is TRBJ1-5, the V gene TRBV11-2; weak D call: TRBD1 (5 bases). The CDR3 consists of 13 residues. Trimming pared 4 bases from V and 7 bases from J, leaving 11 bases between. The germline V gene has CDR1 SGHAT and CDR2 FQNNGV.

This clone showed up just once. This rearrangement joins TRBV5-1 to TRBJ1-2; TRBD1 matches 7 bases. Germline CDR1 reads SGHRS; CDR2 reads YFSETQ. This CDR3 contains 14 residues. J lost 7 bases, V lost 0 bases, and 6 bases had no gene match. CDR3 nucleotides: TGCGCCAGCAGCTTGGAAGGGCAGGGGGGTGGCTACACCTTC. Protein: CASSLEGQGGGYTF.

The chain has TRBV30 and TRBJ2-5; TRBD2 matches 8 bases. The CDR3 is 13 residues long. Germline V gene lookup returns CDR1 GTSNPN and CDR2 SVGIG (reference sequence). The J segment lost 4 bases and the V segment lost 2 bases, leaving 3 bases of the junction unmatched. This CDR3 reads CAWSRGGLETQYF. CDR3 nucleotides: TGTGCCTGGAGTCGGGGGGGGCTAGAGACCCAGTACTTC.

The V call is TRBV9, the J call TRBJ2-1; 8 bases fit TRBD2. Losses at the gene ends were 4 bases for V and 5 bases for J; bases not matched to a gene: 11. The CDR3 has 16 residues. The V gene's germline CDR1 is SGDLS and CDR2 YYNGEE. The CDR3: CASSYQAGELNNEQFF. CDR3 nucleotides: TGTGCCAGCAGCTACCAAGCGGGGGAGCTCAACAATGAGCAGTTCTTC.

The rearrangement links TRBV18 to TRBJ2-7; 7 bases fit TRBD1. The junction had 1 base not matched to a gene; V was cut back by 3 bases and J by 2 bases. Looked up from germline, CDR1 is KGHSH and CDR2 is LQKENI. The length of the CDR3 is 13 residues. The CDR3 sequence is CASSPTGAYEQYF. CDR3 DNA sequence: TGTGCCAGCTCACCCACAGGGGCCTACGAGCAGTACTTC.

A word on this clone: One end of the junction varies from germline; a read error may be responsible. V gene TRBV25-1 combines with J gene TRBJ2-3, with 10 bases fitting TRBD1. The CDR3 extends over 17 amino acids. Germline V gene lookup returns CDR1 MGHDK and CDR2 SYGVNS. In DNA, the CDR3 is TGTGCCAACAGTGATATCGGGACAGGGGTATGGGCAGATACGCAGTATTTT. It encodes CANSDIGTGVWADTQYF.

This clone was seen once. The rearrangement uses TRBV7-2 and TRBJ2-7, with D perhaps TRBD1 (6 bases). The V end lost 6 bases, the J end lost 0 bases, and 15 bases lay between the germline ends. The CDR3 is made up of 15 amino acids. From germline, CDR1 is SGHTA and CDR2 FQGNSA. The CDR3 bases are TGTGCCAGCAGTTCTTCTTGGACAGCCTCCTACGAGCAGTACGTC. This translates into CASSSSWTASYEQYV.

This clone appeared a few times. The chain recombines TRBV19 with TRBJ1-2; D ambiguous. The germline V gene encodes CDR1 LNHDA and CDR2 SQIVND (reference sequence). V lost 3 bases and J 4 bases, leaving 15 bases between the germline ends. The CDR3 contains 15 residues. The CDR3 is CASSIASGLGYGYTF. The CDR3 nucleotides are TGTGCCAGTAGTATTGCCTCGGGGTTAGGCTATGGCTACACCTTC.

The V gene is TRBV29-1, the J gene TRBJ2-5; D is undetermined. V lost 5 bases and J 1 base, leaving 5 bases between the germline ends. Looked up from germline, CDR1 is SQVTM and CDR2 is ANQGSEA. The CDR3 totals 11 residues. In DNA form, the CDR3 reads TGCAGCGTTCGCAGCCAAGAGACCCAGTACTTC. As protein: CSVRSQETQYF. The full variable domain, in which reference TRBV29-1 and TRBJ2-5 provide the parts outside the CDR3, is SAVISQKPSRDICQRGTSLTIQCQVDSQVTMMFWYRQQPGQSLTLIATANQGSEATYESGFVIDKFPISRPNLTFSTLTVSNMSPEDSSIYLCSVRSQETQYFGPGTRLLVL.

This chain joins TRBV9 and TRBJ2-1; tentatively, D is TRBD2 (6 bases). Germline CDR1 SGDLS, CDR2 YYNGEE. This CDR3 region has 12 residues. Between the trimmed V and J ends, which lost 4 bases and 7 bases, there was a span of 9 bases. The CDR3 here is CASSSSENEQFF. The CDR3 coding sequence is TGTGCCAGCAGCTCTAGCGAAAATGAGCAGTTCTTC.

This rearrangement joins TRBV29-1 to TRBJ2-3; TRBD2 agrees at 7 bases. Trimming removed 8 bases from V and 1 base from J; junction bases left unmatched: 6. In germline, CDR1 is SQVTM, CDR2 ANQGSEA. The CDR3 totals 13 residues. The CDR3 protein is CSSDRGGTDTQYF. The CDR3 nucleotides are TGCAGCTCAGATCGGGGGGGCACAGATACGCAGTATTTT.

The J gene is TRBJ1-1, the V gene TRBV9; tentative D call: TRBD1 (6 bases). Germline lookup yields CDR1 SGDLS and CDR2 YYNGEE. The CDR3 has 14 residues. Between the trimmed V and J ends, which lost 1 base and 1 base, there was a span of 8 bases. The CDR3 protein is CASSVQGRNTEAFF. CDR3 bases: TGTGCCAGCAGCGTACAGGGGAGGAACACTGAAGCTTTCTTT.

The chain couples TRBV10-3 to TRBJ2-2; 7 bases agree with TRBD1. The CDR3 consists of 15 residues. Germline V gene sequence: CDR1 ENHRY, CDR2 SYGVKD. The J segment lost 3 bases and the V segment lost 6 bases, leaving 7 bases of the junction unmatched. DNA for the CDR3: TGTGCCATCAGCCATTCCGGGACAGACACCGGGGAGCTGTTTTTT. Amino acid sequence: CAISHSGTDTGELFF.

Here the CDR3 DNA reads TGTGCCAGCAGCTTAGATCCGGGGTACGCTGAAGCTTTCTTT. Amino acid sequence: CASSLDPGYAEAFF. This chain links TRBV11-2 with TRBJ1-1; no definite D call. CDR3 length: 14 amino acids. In germline, CDR1 is SGHAT, CDR2 FQNNGV. The V end was cut by 0 bases, the J end by 6 bases, with 11 bases between.

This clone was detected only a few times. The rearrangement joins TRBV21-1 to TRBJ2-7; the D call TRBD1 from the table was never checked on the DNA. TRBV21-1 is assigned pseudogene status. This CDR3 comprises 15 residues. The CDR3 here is CASSKPRDRVWVQYV. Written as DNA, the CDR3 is TGTGCCAGCAGCAAACCCCGGGACAGGGTTTGGGTGCAGTACGTC.

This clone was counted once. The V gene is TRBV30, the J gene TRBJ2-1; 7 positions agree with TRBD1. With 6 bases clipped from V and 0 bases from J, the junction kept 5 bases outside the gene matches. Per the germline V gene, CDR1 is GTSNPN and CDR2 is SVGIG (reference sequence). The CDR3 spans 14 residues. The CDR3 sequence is CACDRDDSYNEQFF. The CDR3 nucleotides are TGTGCCTGCGACAGGGATGACTCCTACAATGAGCAGTTCTTC.

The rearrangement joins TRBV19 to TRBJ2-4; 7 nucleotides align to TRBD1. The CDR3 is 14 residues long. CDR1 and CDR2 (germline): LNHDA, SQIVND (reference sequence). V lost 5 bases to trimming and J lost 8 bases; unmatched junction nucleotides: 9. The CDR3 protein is CASSAGGIGDIQYF. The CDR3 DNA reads TGTGCCAGTAGTGCAGGGGGTATTGGAGACATTCAGTACTTC.

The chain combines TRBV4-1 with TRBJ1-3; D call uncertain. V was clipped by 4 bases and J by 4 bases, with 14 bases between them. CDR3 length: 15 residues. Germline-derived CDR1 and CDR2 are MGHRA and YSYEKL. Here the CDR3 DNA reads TGCGCCAGCAGCCTGACTCCAGCGGAGGGAAACACCATATATTTT. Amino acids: CASSLTPAEGNTIYF.

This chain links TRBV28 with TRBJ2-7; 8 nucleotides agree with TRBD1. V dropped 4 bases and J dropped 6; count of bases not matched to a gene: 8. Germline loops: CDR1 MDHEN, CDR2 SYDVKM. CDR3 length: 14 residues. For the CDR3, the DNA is TGTGCCAGCAGTTCCCCCGGACAGGGTGGCGAGCAGTACGTC. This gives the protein CASSSPGQGGEQYV.

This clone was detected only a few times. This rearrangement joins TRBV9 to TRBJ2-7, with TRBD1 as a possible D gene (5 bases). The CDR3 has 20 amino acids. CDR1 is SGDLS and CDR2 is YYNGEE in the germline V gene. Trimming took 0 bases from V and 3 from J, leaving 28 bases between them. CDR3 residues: CASSVVERMKRGWGIYEQYF. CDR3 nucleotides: TGTGCCAGCAGCGTAGTTGAAAGGATGAAAAGAGGTTGGGGCATCTACGAGCAGTACTTC.